Each of the 22 T cell receptor beta chains below was sequenced from the same sample in a study of shared clonotypes between healthy human individuals. Profiling relied on immunoSEQ multiplex PCR, and the TCRdb table lists in-frame clones only, not all of them. The sample consists of hundreds of thousands of clones, roughly three quarters of them appearing once. Sequencing was performed on PBMCs. The receptor source for this set is a woman in her thirties or forties in good health. Some clones in this sample may be carry-over from other donors' samples.

The chain recombines TRBV6-1 with TRBJ1-3; possible D gene TRBD1, 5 bases. Germline loops: CDR1 MNHNS, CDR2 SASEGT. V lost 5 bases and J lost 1, with 12 bases in between. The CDR3 is made up of 15 amino acids. The CDR3 DNA reads as TGTGCCAGCAGTCGCCGGGACCGGTCTGGAAACACCATATATTTT. Its protein product is CASSRRDRSGNTIYF.

This chain links TRBV11-2 with TRBJ2-3; D call uncertain. The CDR3 has 13 residues. Germline V gene lookup returns CDR1 SGHAT and CDR2 FQNNGV. The V gene lost 0 bases and the J gene lost 3 bases, with 4 bases spanning the gap. The CDR3, as DNA: TGTGCCAGCAGCTTAGAGGGTACAGATACGCAGTATTTT. Protein sequence: CASSLEGTDTQYF.

The chain employs TRBV11-1 and TRBJ1-3; no clear D. Germline lookup yields CDR1 SGHAT and CDR2 FQDESV (reference sequence). Trimming removed 5 bases from V and 0 bases from J, with 8 bases in between. CDR3 length: 14 residues. The CDR3 DNA is TGTGCCAGCAGCCGGGTCCTCTCTGGAAACACCATATATTTT. Translated, it gives CASSRVLSGNTIYF.

This sequence joins TRBV5-1 and TRBJ2-1, with D possibly matching TRBD1 (8 bases). Between the trimmed V and J ends, which lost 5 bases and 3 bases, there was a span of 33 bases. Per germline, CDR1 SGHRS and CDR2 YFSETQ. This CDR3 has 21 residues. Here the CDR3 DNA reads TGCGCCAGCAGAGTAGGGCCCGCGGACAGGGTATTCAGCGGGGACTACAATGAGCAGTTCTTC. Encoded protein: CASRVGPADRVFSGDYNEQFF.

The rearrangement links TRBV5-1 to TRBJ2-2, with D perhaps matching TRBD1 (5 bases). Germline lookup yields CDR1 SGHRS and CDR2 YFSETQ. The CDR3 sequence is 13 residues long. V lost 6 bases, J lost 0 bases, and 6 bases lay in between. The CDR3 DNA reads TGCGCCAGCACACAGGCGAACACCGGGGAGCTGTTTTTT. Protein product: CASTQANTGELFF.

J is TRBJ2-1 and V is TRBV5-1; perhaps TRBD1 as D (5 bases). Germline-derived CDR1 and CDR2 are SGHRS and YFSETQ. V gave up 2 bases and J gave up 9 bases, with 12 bases separating them. The CDR3 totals 13 residues. DNA of the CDR3: TGCGCCAGCAGCTTAGAAGGGGAAGCTGAGCAGTTCTTC. Residues: CASSLEGEAEQFF.

V and J are TRBV5-1 and TRBJ2-2, with D uncertain. V was shortened by 0 bases and J by 4 bases, with 13 bases between the two germline ends. This CDR3 spans 16 amino acids. Germline V lookup: CDR1 SGHRS, CDR2 YFSETQ. The CDR3 coding sequence is TGCGCCAGCAGCTTGGGACCCACCTCTGGCACCGGGGAGCTGTTTTTT. Its translation: CASSLGPTSGTGELFF.

The J gene is TRBJ2-1, the V gene TRBV1; the table gives TRBD2 as D, unverified against the DNA. TRBV1 is designated a pseudogene. There are 16 residues in the CDR3. The CDR3 reads CTSSQWERASYNEQFF. The CDR3 bases are TGCACCAGCAGCCAGTGGGAGCGGGCCTCCTACAATGAGCAGTTCTTC.

This clone is a singleton in its sample. The gene calls are TRBV4-2 and TRBJ1-6; 8 bases fit TRBD1. The CDR3 contains 16 residues. Germline loops: CDR1 LGHNA, CDR2 YNFKEQ. V gave up 0 bases and J gave up 10 bases; unmatched junction bases: 8. The CDR3 sequence is CASSQEAGQGHSPLHF. The CDR3 bases are TGTGCCAGCAGCCAAGAGGCCGGACAGGGTCACTCACCCCTCCACTTT.

In this sample, this clone turned up a few times. The genes are TRBV5-1 and TRBJ2-7; D possibly corresponds to TRBD1 (6 bases). Trimming cost V 2 bases and J 0 bases, with 12 bases left between them. Germline V gene sequence: CDR1 SGHRS, CDR2 YFSETQ. CDR3 size: 15 residues. Here the CDR3 DNA reads TGCGCCAGCAGCTTCTCCGGGACAAGCTCCTACGAGCAGTACTTC. This translates into CASSFSGTSSYEQYF. Full variable domain (rest looked up from reference TRBV5-1 and TRBJ2-7): KAGVTQTPRYLIKTRGQQVTLSCSPISGHRSVSWYQQTPGQGLQFLFEYFSETQRNKGNFPGRFSGRQFSNSRSEMNVSTLELGDSALYLCASSFSGTSSYEQYFGPGTRLTVT.

Details on this clone: The same CDR3 also results from other DNA sequences found in this sample. This chain joins TRBV19 and TRBJ1-1; maybe TRBD1 (5 bases). Trimming stripped 2 bases from V and 0 bases from J, with 7 bases between. The germline gives CDR1 LNHDA, CDR2 SQIVND (reference sequence). This CDR3 contains 14 residues. Written as DNA, the CDR3 is TGTGCCAGTAGTATATCAGGGCTGAACACTGAAGCTTTCTTT. This encodes CASSISGLNTEAFF.

The rearrangement uses TRBV6-6 and TRBJ2-5, with D perhaps matching TRBD1 (6 bases). Germline CDR1 is MNHNY and CDR2 is SVGAGI (reference sequence). Trimming cost V 7 bases and J 2 bases, with 14 bases left between them. This CDR3 has 14 residues. This CDR3 is CASKRPTGQETQYF. The CDR3 DNA sequence: TGTGCCAGCAAGCGACCGACAGGTCAAGAGACCCAGTACTTC.

Written as DNA, the CDR3 is TGTGCCAGCTCACTTGCCGGGGACACAGATACGCAGTATTTT. Translated, it gives CASSLAGDTDTQYF. The chain uses TRBV18 and TRBJ2-3; TRBD2 is a possible D gene (5 bases). Germline V CDR1 and CDR2: KGHSH, LQKENI. This CDR3 has 14 residues. Deletions cut 4 bases from V and 2 bases from J, with 10 bases between. The variable domain in full, with the rest retrieved from reference TRBV18 and TRBJ2-3, is NAGVMQNPRHLVRRRGQEARLRCSPMKGHSHVYWYRQLPEEGLKFMVYLQKENIIDESGMPKERFSAEFPKEGPSILRIQQVVRGDSAAYFCASSLAGDTDTQYFGPGTRLTVL.

This chain links TRBV5-1 with TRBJ2-6, with D possibly being TRBD1 (5 bases). CDR3 size: 16 residues. The V gene's germline CDR1 is SGHRS and CDR2 YFSETQ. V was clipped by 6 bases and J by 0 bases, with 13 bases between them. Here the CDR3 DNA reads TGCGCCAGCAACCACAGGCTGAGCTCTGGGGCCAACGTCCTGACTTTC. It yields the protein CASNHRLSSGANVLTF.

The CDR3 spells CASSLHGDGQGPLSGGYTF. CDR3 sequence (DNA): TGTGCCAGCAGTTTACACGGAGACGGACAGGGTCCGTTAAGTGGTGGCTACACCTTC. The V and J genes are TRBV28 and TRBJ1-2; 8 nucleotides agree with TRBD1. Per germline, CDR1 MDHEN and CDR2 SYDVKM. The CDR3 is 19 amino acids. J lost 7 bases, V lost 2 bases, and 21 bases had no gene match.

This clone has more than one count but fewer than ten. V gene TRBV19 combines with J gene TRBJ1-1; D gene ambiguous. The V gene's germline CDR1 is LNHDA and CDR2 SQIVND (reference sequence). The CDR3 is made up of 13 amino acids. Trimming cost V 3 bases and J 0 bases, with 5 bases left between them. CDR3 amino acids: CASSIRVNTEAFF. CDR3 sequence (DNA): TGTGCCAGTAGTATTAGGGTGAACACTGAAGCTTTCTTT.

The rearrangement joins TRBV25-1 to TRBJ2-7; the match to TRBD2 covers 12 bases. V was clipped by 6 bases and J by 7 bases; unmatched bases: 7. The CDR3 loop spans 14 amino acids. Germline V gene data show CDR1 as MGHDK and CDR2 as SYGVNS. CDR3 sequence: CASRRLAGDGEQYF. The CDR3 bases are TGTGCCAGCAGAAGACTAGCGGGAGATGGGGAGCAGTACTTC.

Here the CDR3 reads CASSPDRGSDEQYF. The CDR3 DNA sequence: TGCGCCAGCAGCCCCGACAGGGGTTCTGACGAGCAGTACTTC. This chain connects TRBV5-1 to TRBJ2-7; 8 nucleotides line up with TRBD1. Germline loops: CDR1 SGHRS, CDR2 YFSETQ. The CDR3 covers 14 residues. V lost 4 bases to trimming and J lost 5 bases; unmatched junction nucleotides: 8.

This clone showed up just a few times. This chain connects TRBV4-3 to TRBJ2-1, with 9 positions matching TRBD2. The CDR3 is 16 residues long. The V gene end was trimmed by 2 bases and the J gene end by 2 bases; junction bases not matched to a gene: 4. From germline, CDR1 is LGHNA and CDR2 YSLEER. DNA for the CDR3: TGCGCCAGCAGCCAAAGACTAGCGGCGCCCTACAATGAGCAGTTCTTC. Translated, it gives CASSQRLAAPYNEQFF.

In this sample, this clone turned up many times. The chain links TRBV6-4 to TRBJ2-3, with D possibly TRBD1 on 5 matching bases. V lost 2 bases to trimming and J lost 1 base, with 10 bases between them. The CDR3 has 15 amino acids. Germline V gene sequence: CDR1 MRHNA, CDR2 SNTAGT. The DNA of the CDR3 is TGTGCCAGCAGTGACGGAATAGGGGGCACAGATACGCAGTATTTT. As protein: CASSDGIGGTDTQYF.

The chain carries TRBV2 and TRBJ1-4, with 8 positions matching TRBD1. With 7 bases clipped from V and 8 bases from J, the junction kept 9 bases outside the gene matches. In germline, CDR1 is SNHLY, CDR2 FYNNEI. The CDR3 spans 14 residues. The CDR3 protein is CASNLRTGTEKLFF. The CDR3 coding sequence is TGTGCCAGCAATCTCCGGACAGGGACCGAAAAACTGTTTTTT.

V and J are TRBV18 and TRBJ2-7; TRBD1 aligns across 8 bases. Germline trimming cut 8 bases from V and 5 bases from J; bases unmatched to any gene: 11. From germline, CDR1 is KGHSH and CDR2 LQKENI. The CDR3 is made up of 14 amino acids. CDR3 protein: CASRRTGSQDEQYF. The CDR3 nucleotides are TGTGCCAGCCGCCGGACAGGGAGTCAGGACGAGCAGTACTTC.